This entry is about one T cell receptor (beta chain). Its antigen remains unknown. This record belongs to a study of cytomegalovirus exposure and HLA in healthy donors. Study conclusions and caveats: Later analysis associated a missense DCLRE1C variant with TCR beta V- and J-gene trimming. In a later analysis, HLA-associated TCR beta chains were more clonally expanded than equally common others. An observed cluster of highly shared sequence variants was recorded as a likely sequencing artifact.

This PCR relied on a set of 60 Vbeta primers and 13 Jbeta primers. Repertoires were generated with immunoSEQ multiplex PCR, while TCRdb's copy carries only in-frame clones and drops some. The sample comprises about 140,000 clones, approximately 72% of which are singletons, and 6% to 8% rests with the top ten. Germline values: CDR1 SEHNR, CDR2 FQNEAQ (reference sequence). This CDR3 contains 15 residues. The ends lost 5 bases at V and 6 bases at J; junction bases unmatched: 12. This chain joins TRBV7-9 and TRBJ2-7; 8 nucleotides line up with TRBD2. The TCR was taken from a woman aged 60-75 years in good health and CMV-seronegative. The sequencing sample was made of PBMCs. DNA for the CDR3: TGTGCCAGCAGCGTGTATAGACGGGAGGGCGGCGAGCAGTACTTC. Its protein is CASSVYRREGGEQYF.